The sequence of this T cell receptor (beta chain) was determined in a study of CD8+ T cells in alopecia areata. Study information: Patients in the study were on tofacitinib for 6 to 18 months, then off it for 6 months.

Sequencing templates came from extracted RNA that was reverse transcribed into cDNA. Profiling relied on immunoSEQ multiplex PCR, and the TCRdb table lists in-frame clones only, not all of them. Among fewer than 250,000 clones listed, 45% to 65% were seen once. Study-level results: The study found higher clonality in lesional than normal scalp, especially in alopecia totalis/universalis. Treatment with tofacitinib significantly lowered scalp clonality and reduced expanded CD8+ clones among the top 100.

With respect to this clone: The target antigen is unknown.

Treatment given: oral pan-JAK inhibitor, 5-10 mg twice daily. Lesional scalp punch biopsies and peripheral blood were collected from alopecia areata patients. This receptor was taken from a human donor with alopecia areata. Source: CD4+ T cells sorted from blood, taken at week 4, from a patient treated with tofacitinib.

Here the CDR3 reads CSATPVTVHTF. DNA for the CDR3: TGCAGTGCCACCCCGGTTACGGTTCACACCTTC. The V and J genes are TRBV20-1 and TRBJ1-2; D is unclear. Trimming took 6 bases from V and 12 from J, leaving 17 bases between them. CDR1 is DFQATT, CDR2 SNEGSKA, per germline (reference sequence). This CDR3 is 11 amino acids long.